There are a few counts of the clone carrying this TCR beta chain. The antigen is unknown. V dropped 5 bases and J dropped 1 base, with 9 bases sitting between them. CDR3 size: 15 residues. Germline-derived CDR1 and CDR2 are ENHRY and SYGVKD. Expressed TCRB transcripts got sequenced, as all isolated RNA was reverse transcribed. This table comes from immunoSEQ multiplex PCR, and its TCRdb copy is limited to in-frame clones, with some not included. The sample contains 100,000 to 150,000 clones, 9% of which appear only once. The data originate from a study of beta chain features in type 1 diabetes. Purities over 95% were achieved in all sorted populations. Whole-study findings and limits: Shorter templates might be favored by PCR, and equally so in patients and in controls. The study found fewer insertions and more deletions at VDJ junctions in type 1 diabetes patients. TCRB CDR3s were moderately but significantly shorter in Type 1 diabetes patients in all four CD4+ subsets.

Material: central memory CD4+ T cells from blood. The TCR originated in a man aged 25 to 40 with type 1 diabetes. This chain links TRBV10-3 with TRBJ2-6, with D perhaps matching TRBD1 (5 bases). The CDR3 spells CAISLQESGANVLTF. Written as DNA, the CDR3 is TGTGCCATCAGTCTACAGGAATCTGGGGCCAACGTCCTGACTTTC.